This TCR beta chain came from a study of blood T cell repertoires in COVID-19. Germline CDR1 is MGHDK and CDR2 is SYGVNS. The trim removed 4 bases at V and 4 bases at J, leaving 4 bases unmatched. This CDR3 region has 16 residues. Some clones are missing from TCRdb's copy, which holds only in-frame ones; the method was immunoSEQ multiplex PCR. The sample records about 210,000 clones, just under 85% being singletons. This receptor was identified in a woman between 45 and 65 years old with active or convalescent COVID-19. The chain joins TRBV25-1 to TRBJ2-5, with 15 positions matching TRBD2. Sequences were obtained from peripheral blood. This chain's CDR3 is CASSGGLAGGRETQYF. As DNA, the CDR3 is TGTGCCAGCAGTGGGGGACTAGCGGGGGGAAGAGAGACCCAGTACTTC.